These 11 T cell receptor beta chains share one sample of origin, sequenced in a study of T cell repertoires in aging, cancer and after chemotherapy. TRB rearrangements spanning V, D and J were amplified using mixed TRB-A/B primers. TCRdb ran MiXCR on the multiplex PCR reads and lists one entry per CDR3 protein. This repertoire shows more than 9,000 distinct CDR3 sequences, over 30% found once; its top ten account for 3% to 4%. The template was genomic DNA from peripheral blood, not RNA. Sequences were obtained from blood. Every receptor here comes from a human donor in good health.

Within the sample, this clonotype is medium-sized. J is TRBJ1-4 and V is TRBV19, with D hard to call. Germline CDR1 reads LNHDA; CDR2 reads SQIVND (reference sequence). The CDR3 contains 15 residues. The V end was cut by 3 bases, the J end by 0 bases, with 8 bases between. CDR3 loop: CASSMIGATNEKLFF. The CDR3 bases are TGTGCCAGTAGTATGATCGGTGCAACTAATGAAAAACTGTTTTTT. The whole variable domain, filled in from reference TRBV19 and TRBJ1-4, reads DGGITQSPKYLFRKEGQNVTLSCEQNLNHDAMYWYRQDPGQGLRLIYYSQIVNDFQKGDIAEGYSVSREKKESFPLTVTSAQKNPTAFYLCASSMIGATNEKLFFGSGTQLSVL.

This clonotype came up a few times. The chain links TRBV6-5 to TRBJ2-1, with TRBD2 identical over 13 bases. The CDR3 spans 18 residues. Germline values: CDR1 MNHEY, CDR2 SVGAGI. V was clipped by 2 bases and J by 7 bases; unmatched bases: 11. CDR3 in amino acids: CASSYIGWTSGSDNEQFF. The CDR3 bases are TGTGCCAGCAGTTACATCGGTTGGACTAGCGGGAGCGATAATGAGCAGTTCTTC.

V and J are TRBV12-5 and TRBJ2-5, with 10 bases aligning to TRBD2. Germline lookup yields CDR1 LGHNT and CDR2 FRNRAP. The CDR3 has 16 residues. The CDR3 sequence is CASSPPGTSDQETQYF. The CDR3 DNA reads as TGTGCCAGCAGCCCTCCCGGGACTAGCGACCAAGAGACCCAGTACTTC.

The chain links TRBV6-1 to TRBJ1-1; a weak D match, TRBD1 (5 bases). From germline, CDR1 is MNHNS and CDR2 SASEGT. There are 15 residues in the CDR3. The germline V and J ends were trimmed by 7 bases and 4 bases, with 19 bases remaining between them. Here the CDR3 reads CASKGPLRRATEAFF. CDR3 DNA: TGTGCCAGCAAGGGACCGCTAAGGAGGGCCACTGAAGCTTTCTTT.

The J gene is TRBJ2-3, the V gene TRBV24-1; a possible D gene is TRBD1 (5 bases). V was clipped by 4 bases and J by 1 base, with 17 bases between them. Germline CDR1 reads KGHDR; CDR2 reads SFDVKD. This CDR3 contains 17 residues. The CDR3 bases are TGTGCCACCAGTGAGGGTAGAACAGGCCCGCGCACAGATACGCAGTATTTT. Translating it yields CATSEGRTGPRTDTQYF.

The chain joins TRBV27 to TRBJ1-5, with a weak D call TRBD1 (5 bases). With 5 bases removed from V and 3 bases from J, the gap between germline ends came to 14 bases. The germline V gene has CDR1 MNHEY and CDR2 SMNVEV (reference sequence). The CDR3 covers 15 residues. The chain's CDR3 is CASSLGGGNNQPQHF. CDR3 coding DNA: TGTGCCAGCAGTCTTGGGGGGGGGAACAATCAGCCCCAGCATTTT.

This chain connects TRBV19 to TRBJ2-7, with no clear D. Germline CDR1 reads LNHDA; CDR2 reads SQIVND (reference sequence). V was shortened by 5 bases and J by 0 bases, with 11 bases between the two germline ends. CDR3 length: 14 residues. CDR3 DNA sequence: TGTGCCAGTAGTGTGGGCAGGCTCTCCTACGAGCAGTACTTC. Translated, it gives CASSVGRLSYEQYF.

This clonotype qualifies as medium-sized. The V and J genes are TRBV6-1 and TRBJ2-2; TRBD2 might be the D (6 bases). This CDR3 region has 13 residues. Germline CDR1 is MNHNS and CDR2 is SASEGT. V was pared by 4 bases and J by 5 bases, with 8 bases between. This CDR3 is CASSVSGTGELFF. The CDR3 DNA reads TGTGCCAGCAGTGTAAGCGGGACCGGGGAGCTGTTTTTT.

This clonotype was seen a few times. CDR3 residues: CASSPPGTGDTGELFF. The CDR3 region has the DNA TGTGCCAGCTCACCACCCGGGACAGGGGACACCGGGGAGCTGTTTTTT. The V gene is TRBV18, the J gene TRBJ2-2; 10 bases fit TRBD1. Germline V CDR1 and CDR2: KGHSH, LQKENI. This CDR3 region has 16 residues. V lost 0 bases and J lost 3; bases outside the gene matches: 1.

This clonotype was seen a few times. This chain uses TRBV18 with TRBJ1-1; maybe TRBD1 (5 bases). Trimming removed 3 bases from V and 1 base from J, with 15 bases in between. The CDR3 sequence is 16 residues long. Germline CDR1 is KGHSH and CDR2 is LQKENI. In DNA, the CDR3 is TGTGCCAGCTCACCGGACATGCCGGGGGAGAACACTGAAGCTTTCTTT. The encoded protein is CASSPDMPGENTEAFF. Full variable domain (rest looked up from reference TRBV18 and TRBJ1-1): NAGVMQNPRHLVRRRGQEARLRCSPMKGHSHVYWYRQLPEEGLKFMVYLQKENIIDESGMPKERFSAEFPKEGPSILRIQQVVRGDSAAYFCASSPDMPGENTEAFFGQGTRLTVV.

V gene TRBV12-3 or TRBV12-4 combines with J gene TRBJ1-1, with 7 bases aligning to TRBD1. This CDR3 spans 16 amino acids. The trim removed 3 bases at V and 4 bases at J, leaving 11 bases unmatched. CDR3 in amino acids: CASSFIMGRGSTEAFF. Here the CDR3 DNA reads TGTGCCAGCAGTTTTATAATGGGCAGGGGGAGCACTGAAGCTTTCTTT.